The 12 T cell receptor beta chains below all came from one sample that was sequenced in a study of cytomegalovirus exposure and HLA in healthy donors. The PCR contained 60 Vbeta and 13 Jbeta primers. Produced via immunoSEQ multiplex PCR; TCRdb's table is partial and in-frame only. Of 150,000 to 200,000 clones listed, around 80% were seen once; the top ten hold around 2%. The sample taken for sequencing was PBMCs. The source is a woman between 18 and 29 years old in good health and CMV-seropositive.

The chain joins TRBV19 to TRBJ2-7, with D perhaps TRBD1 (5 bases). Trimming removed 4 bases from V and 5 bases from J, with 6 bases in between. This CDR3 region has 11 residues. Germline V lookup: CDR1 LNHDA, CDR2 SQIVND (reference sequence). The CDR3 loop reads CASSSRDEQYF. In nucleotides, the CDR3 is TGTGCCAGTAGTAGCAGGGACGAGCAGTACTTC.

This sequence joins TRBV7-9 and TRBJ2-5; the match to TRBD2 covers 9 bases. After removal of 11 bases from V and 5 bases from J, the junction contained 6 bases not matched to a gene. CDR3 size: 12 residues. Looked up from germline, CDR1 is SEHNR and CDR2 is FQNEAQ (reference sequence). The CDR3 loop is CAGTSRWETQYF. CDR3 in DNA: TGTGCCGGGACTAGCCGGTGGGAGACCCAGTACTTC.

This clone has a single count. V gene TRBV28 combines with J gene TRBJ2-3, with TRBD2 matching 10 bases. The junction had 4 bases not matched to a gene; V was cut back by 5 bases and J by 5 bases. The CDR3 totals 14 residues. Germline lookup yields CDR1 MDHEN and CDR2 SYDVKM. The CDR3: CASSSGGARDTQYF. In nucleotides, the CDR3 is TGTGCCAGCAGTAGCGGGGGGGCTAGAGATACGCAGTATTTT.

This clone was seen once. V gene TRBV4-1 combines with J gene TRBJ2-7; D is unresolved. This CDR3 comprises 15 residues. Germline CDR1 and CDR2: MGHRA and YSYEKL. Trimming cost V 0 bases and J 0 bases, with 9 bases left between them. CDR3 sequence reads: CASSQESYSSYEQYF. The CDR3 DNA is TGCGCCAGCAGCCAAGAAAGCTATAGCTCCTACGAGCAGTACTTC.

The chain recombines TRBV15 with TRBJ2-1; perhaps TRBD2 as D (5 bases). Germline values: CDR1 LNHNV, CDR2 YYDKDF (reference sequence). There are 15 residues in the CDR3. The germline V and J ends were trimmed by 1 base and 5 bases, with 12 bases remaining between them. The CDR3 coding sequence is TGTGCCACCAGCAGAGGGCGCGGGCTTAACAATGAGCAGTTCTTC. Translating gives CATSRGRGLNNEQFF.

CDR3 sequence: CASTSHMNTEAFF. The CDR3 nucleotides are TGTGCCAGCACCTCACATATGAACACTGAAGCTTTCTTT. This chain connects TRBV5-6 to TRBJ1-1; D not resolved. Deletions cut 6 bases from V and 0 bases from J, with 9 bases between. Germline lookup yields CDR1 SGHDT and CDR2 YYEEEE. This CDR3 is 13 amino acids long.

V gene TRBV18 combines with J gene TRBJ2-7; D uncertain. CDR1 and CDR2 from the germline V gene are KGHSH and LQKENI. Trimming removed 0 bases at V and 7 bases at J, with 10 bases between. The CDR3 covers 13 residues. DNA of the CDR3: TGTGCCAGCTCACCACCCGTCCTGGAGGAGCAGTACTTC. Protein: CASSPPVLEEQYF.

The J gene is TRBJ2-7, the V gene TRBV11-2, with D uncertain. Germline V gene lookup returns CDR1 SGHAT and CDR2 FQNNGV. The CDR3 extends over 17 amino acids. V was clipped by 5 bases and J by 3 bases, with 23 bases between them. The CDR3 loop is CASSARLGGALHYEQYF. CDR3 bases: TGTGCCAGCAGCGCCCGCCTGGGTGGAGCTTTGCACTACGAGCAGTACTTC.

The genes are TRBV11-2 and TRBJ2-5, with 7 bases fitting TRBD2. Unmatched junction bases numbered 3, after V lost 3 bases and J lost 5 bases. The CDR3 consists of 13 residues. CDR1 and CDR2 from the germline V gene are SGHAT and FQNNGV. The CDR3 sequence: CASSFSREETQYF. The CDR3 DNA follows: TGTGCCAGCAGCTTTTCGCGGGAGGAGACCCAGTACTTC.

The chain's CDR3 is CASSEGDEFYGYTF. DNA for the CDR3: TGTGCCAGCAGTGAAGGCGATGAATTTTATGGCTACACCTTC. The V call is TRBV6-1, the J call TRBJ1-2; D gene ambiguous. Germline V gene lookup returns CDR1 MNHNS and CDR2 SASEGT. The CDR3 extends over 14 amino acids. V was trimmed by 1 base and J by 5 bases, leaving 11 bases between them.

The chain carries TRBV5-1 and TRBJ2-1; tentative D call: TRBD1 (7 bases). CDR1 SGHRS and CDR2 YFSETQ come from the germline V gene. The germline V and J ends were trimmed by 0 bases and 8 bases, with 18 bases remaining between them. The CDR3 totals 16 residues. DNA of the CDR3: TGCGCCAGCAGCTTGGCCCTCTGGCAGGGGGGAGATGAGCAGTTCTTC. Protein: CASSLALWQGGDEQFF.

This chain joins TRBV9 and TRBJ2-7; 7 nucleotides match TRBD1. Germline V CDR1 and CDR2: SGDLS, YYNGEE. The CDR3 spans 17 residues. J gave up 2 bases and V 0 bases, and 11 bases lay outside the gene matches. The CDR3 loop reads CASSVVGGAGSTYEQYV. The CDR3, as DNA: TGTGCCAGCAGCGTAGTAGGGGGCGCGGGTAGTACCTACGAGCAGTACGTC.